This is a list of T cell receptor beta chains from one sample in a study of blood T cell repertoires in COVID-19. Using immunoSEQ multiplex PCR, the repertoire was profiled, and TCRdb retains in-frame clones only, with some absent. The sample has approximately 350,000 clones; around 83% are singletons. Material for sequencing was peripheral blood. All receptors come from a man aged 25-45 years with active or convalescent COVID-19. Each CDR3 is given with its conserved first and last residue. The D gene is left open where the match is weak. The size field is filled for only some rows; it gives once, few, many or a size class.

v_call: TRBV5-1; j_call: TRBJ1-1; d_call: .; clone_size: .; cdr3_aa: CAGAAQPNTEAFF; cdr3_nt: TGCGCCGGGGCGGCGCAGCCGAACACTGAAGCTTTCTTT
v_call: TRBV5-1; j_call: TRBJ2-7; d_call: .; clone_size: once; cdr3_aa: CASSSDGGLEQYF; cdr3_nt: TGCGCCAGCAGCTCGGACGGAGGCCTTGAGCAGTACTTC
v_call: TRBV20-1; j_call: TRBJ2-7; d_call: TRBD1; clone_size: .; cdr3_aa: CSAKGAGEQYF; cdr3_nt: TGCAGTGCTAAGGGGGCCGGCGAGCAGTACTTC
v_call: TRBV6-2/TRBV6-3; j_call: TRBJ2-1; d_call: TRBD2; clone_size: .; cdr3_aa: CASSSSGLAGGWEQFF; cdr3_nt: TGTGCCAGCAGTTCTTCCGGACTAGCGGGAGGGTGGGAGCAGTTCTTC
v_call: TRBV6-5; j_call: TRBJ2-7; d_call: TRBD1; clone_size: .; cdr3_aa: CASSDRGTYEQYF; cdr3_nt: TGTGCCAGCAGCGACAGGGGAACCTACGAGCAGTACTTC
v_call: TRBV2; j_call: TRBJ1-1; d_call: TRBD1; clone_size: .; cdr3_aa: CACEQNRGWTEAFF; cdr3_nt: TGTGCCTGCGAACAGAACAGGGGATGGACTGAAGCTTTCTTT
v_call: TRBV5-6; j_call: TRBJ1-4; d_call: .; clone_size: .; cdr3_aa: CASSRRENEKLFF; cdr3_nt: TGTGCCAGCAGTAGGAGAGAGAATGAAAAACTGTTTTTT
v_call: TRBV6-2/TRBV6-3; j_call: TRBJ2-7; d_call: TRBD2; clone_size: .; cdr3_aa: CASSFQGGRDYEQYF; cdr3_nt: TGTGCCAGCAGCTTTCAGGGCGGGAGAGACTACGAGCAGTACTTC
v_call: TRBV4-2; j_call: TRBJ2-3; d_call: TRBD2; clone_size: .; cdr3_aa: CASSQDDRRGRGVVGTDTQYF; cdr3_nt: TGTGCCAGCAGCCAAGATGACCGGCGCGGGAGAGGGGTTGTGGGCACAGATACGCAGTATTTT
v_call: TRBV11-2; j_call: TRBJ2-7; d_call: .; clone_size: .; cdr3_aa: CASSYLLGGSYEQYF; cdr3_nt: TGTGCCAGCAGCTACCTCTTAGGCGGGTCCTACGAGCAGTACTTC
v_call: TRBV7-2; j_call: TRBJ2-2; d_call: TRBD1; clone_size: .; cdr3_aa: CASSDRQGNTGELFF; cdr3_nt: TGTGCCAGCAGTGACAGACAGGGTAACACCGGGGAGCTGTTTTTT
v_call: TRBV13; j_call: TRBJ2-1; d_call: TRBD1; clone_size: .; cdr3_aa: CASRLDRGNEQFF; cdr3_nt: TGTGCCAGCAGGCTGGACAGGGGCAATGAGCAGTTCTTC
v_call: TRBV29-1; j_call: TRBJ1-1; d_call: .; clone_size: .; cdr3_aa: CSGEQGNTEAFF; cdr3_nt: TGCAGCGGCGAACAGGGGAACACTGAAGCTTTCTTT
v_call: TRBV23-1; j_call: TRBJ1-2; d_call: .; clone_size: few; cdr3_aa: CASSQSLVTPTADYGYTF; cdr3_nt: TGCGCCAGCAGTCAATCGTTAGTAACCCCGACAGCCGATTATGGCTACACCTTC
v_call: TRBV28; j_call: TRBJ2-7; d_call: TRBD2; clone_size: .; cdr3_aa: CASSLVLAGEVYF; cdr3_nt: TGTGCCAGCAGTTTAGTACTAGCGGGAGAGGTGTACTTC
v_call: TRBV7-2; j_call: TRBJ1-3; d_call: .; clone_size: .; cdr3_aa: CASSLGAGNTIYF; cdr3_nt: TGTGCCAGCAGCTTGGGGGCAGGAAACACCATATATTTT
v_call: TRBV2; j_call: TRBJ1-4; d_call: .; clone_size: .; cdr3_aa: CASSGRGGTNEKLFF; cdr3_nt: TGTGCCAGCAGCGGACGGGGGGGAACTAATGAAAAACTGTTTTTT
v_call: TRBV15; j_call: TRBJ2-3; d_call: TRBD1; clone_size: .; cdr3_aa: CATSRARTGVTDTQYF; cdr3_nt: TGTGCCACCAGCAGAGCACGGACAGGGGTCACAGATACGCAGTATTTT
v_call: TRBV30; j_call: TRBJ1-1; d_call: .; clone_size: .; cdr3_aa: CACTRDSNTEAFF; cdr3_nt: TGTGCCTGTACCAGGGACTCGAACACTGAAGCTTTCTTT
v_call: TRBV5-1; j_call: TRBJ2-3; d_call: TRBD2; clone_size: .; cdr3_aa: CASSLTSGTDTQYF; cdr3_nt: TGCGCCAGCAGCTTAACTAGCGGCACAGATACGCAGTATTTT
v_call: TRBV2; j_call: TRBJ2-3; d_call: TRBD1; clone_size: .; cdr3_aa: CASGTVKDTQYF; cdr3_nt: TGTGCCAGTGGGACAGTTAAAGATACGCAGTATTTT
v_call: TRBV5-1; j_call: TRBJ2-7; d_call: .; clone_size: .; cdr3_aa: CASSAAQEQYF; cdr3_nt: TGCGCCAGCAGCGCCGCCCAGGAGCAGTACTTC
v_call: TRBV30; j_call: TRBJ2-2; d_call: .; clone_size: .; cdr3_aa: CAWRGGQTNTGELFF; cdr3_nt: TGTGCCTGGAGGGGTGGGCAGACGAACACCGGGGAGCTGTTTTTT
v_call: TRBV15; j_call: TRBJ2-7; d_call: .; clone_size: .; cdr3_aa: CATSRDQGPYEQYF; cdr3_nt: TGTGCCACCAGCAGAGATCAGGGGCCCTACGAGCAGTACTTC
v_call: TRBV5-1; j_call: TRBJ2-5; d_call: TRBD1; clone_size: .; cdr3_aa: CASSSTGVQETQYF; cdr3_nt: TGCGCCAGCAGCTCCACAGGGGTGCAAGAGACCCAGTACTTC
v_call: TRBV27; j_call: TRBJ1-2; d_call: .; clone_size: .; cdr3_aa: CASSLLGQVGGYTF; cdr3_nt: TGTGCCAGCAGTTTATTGGGGCAGGTGGGAGGCTACACCTTC
v_call: TRBV11-2; j_call: TRBJ2-7; d_call: TRBD1; clone_size: .; cdr3_aa: CASSLPLGQKHEQYF; cdr3_nt: TGTGCCAGCAGCTTACCATTGGGACAGAAGCACGAGCAGTACTTC
v_call: TRBV7-9; j_call: TRBJ2-2; d_call: .; clone_size: .; cdr3_aa: CASSFWPAGGELFF; cdr3_nt: TGTGCCAGCAGCTTCTGGCCTGCTGGCGGGGAGCTGTTTTTT
v_call: TRBV19; j_call: TRBJ2-7; d_call: TRBD2; clone_size: .; cdr3_aa: CASTSGSLYEQYF; cdr3_nt: TGTGCCAGTACTAGCGGGAGCTTATACGAGCAGTACTTC
v_call: TRBV7-3; j_call: TRBJ1-6; d_call: TRBD1; clone_size: .; cdr3_aa: CASSLTDRGSPLHF; cdr3_nt: TGTGCCAGCAGCTTAACGGACAGGGGTTCACCCCTCCACTTT
v_call: TRBV27; j_call: TRBJ1-3; d_call: .; clone_size: .; cdr3_aa: CASSPHRTPGNTIYF; cdr3_nt: TGTGCCAGCAGTCCTCATCGGACACCTGGAAACACCATATATTTT
v_call: TRBV10-3; j_call: TRBJ1-5; d_call: .; clone_size: .; cdr3_aa: CAISDLGKGGQPQHF; cdr3_nt: TGTGCCATCAGTGATCTCGGGAAAGGAGGTCAGCCCCAGCATTTT
v_call: TRBV7-8; j_call: TRBJ1-4; d_call: .; clone_size: .; cdr3_aa: CASSLGAGSRKGEKLFF; cdr3_nt: TGTGCCAGCAGCTTGGGGGCAGGGAGCCGGAAGGGTGAAAAACTGTTTTTT
v_call: TRBV5-1; j_call: TRBJ2-6; d_call: .; clone_size: .; cdr3_aa: CASSSGYSGANVLTF; cdr3_nt: TGCGCCAGCAGCTCAGGGTACTCTGGGGCCAACGTCCTGACTTTC
v_call: TRBV23-1; j_call: TRBJ1-5; d_call: TRBD1; clone_size: .; cdr3_aa: CASSLGTVLNQPQHF; cdr3_nt: TGCGCCAGCAGTCTAGGGACAGTCCTCAATCAGCCCCAGCATTTT
v_call: TRBV6-5; j_call: TRBJ1-2; d_call: .; clone_size: .; cdr3_aa: CASSPGSGRGYGYTF; cdr3_nt: TGTGCCAGCAGCCCAGGGAGCGGCAGGGGCTATGGCTACACCTTC